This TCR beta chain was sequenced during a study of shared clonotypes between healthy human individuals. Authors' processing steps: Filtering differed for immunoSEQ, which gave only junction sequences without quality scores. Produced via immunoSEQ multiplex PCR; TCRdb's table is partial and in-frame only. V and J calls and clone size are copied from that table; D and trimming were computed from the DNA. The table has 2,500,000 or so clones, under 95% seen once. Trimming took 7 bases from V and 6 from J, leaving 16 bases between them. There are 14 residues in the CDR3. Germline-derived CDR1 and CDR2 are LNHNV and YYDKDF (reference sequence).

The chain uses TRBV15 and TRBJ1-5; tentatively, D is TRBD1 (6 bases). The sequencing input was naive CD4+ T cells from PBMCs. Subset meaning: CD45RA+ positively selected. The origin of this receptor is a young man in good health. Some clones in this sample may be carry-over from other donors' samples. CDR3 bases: TGTGCCACCACCACCGGAGGGGGGCCTCAGCCCCAGCATTTT. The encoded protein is CATTTGGGPQPQHF.